Each of the 14 T cell receptor beta chains below was sequenced from the same sample in a study of cytomegalovirus exposure and HLA in healthy donors (dated by TCRdb to 2015 to 2018). Library preparation employed the immunoSEQ multiplex PCR assay. For the multiplex PCR, a mixture combining 60 forward primers for TCR Vbeta segments and 13 reverse primers for TCR Jbeta segments was used. TCRdb stores this immuneACCESS table with in-frame sequences only. Part of the clones is absent; in the studies checked, under half of the shortfall reflects unresolved V genes, and no reason is known for the rest. In this sample the table shows 110,000 to 150,000 clones, 80% of which occur a single time. The leading ten clones occupy about 5% of the sample. Sequenced material: PBMCs. Source of these receptors: a man aged 35 to 55 in good health and CMV-seronegative.

The J gene is TRBJ2-7, the V gene TRBV7-8; weak D call: TRBD1 (5 bases). Trimming removed 5 bases at V and 5 bases at J, with 22 bases between. Germline V gene lookup returns CDR1 SGHVS and CDR2 FQNEAQ. This CDR3 has 16 residues. The CDR3 here is CASSPHEGIGANEQYF. CDR3 DNA sequence: TGTGCCAGCAGCCCACACGAAGGCATAGGGGCTAACGAGCAGTACTTC.

This chain links TRBV27 with TRBJ2-7; 10 bases align to TRBD2. CDR1 and CDR2 (germline): MNHEY, SMNVEV (reference sequence). This CDR3 has 14 amino acids. The junction had 3 bases not matched to a gene; V was cut back by 5 bases and J by 2 bases. This CDR3 is CASSKLAGTYEQYF. The CDR3 DNA reads TGTGCCAGCAGTAAACTAGCGGGGACCTACGAGCAGTACTTC.

This clone was picked up a small number of times. The J gene is TRBJ1-6, the V gene TRBV2, with 11 bases matching TRBD1. Trimming removed 6 bases from V and 6 bases from J; junction bases left unmatched: 4. CDR3 size: 15 residues. From germline, CDR1 is SNHLY and CDR2 FYNNEI. The CDR3 reads CASRGQGDGNSPLHF. CDR3 coding DNA: TGTGCCAGCAGGGGACAGGGGGACGGTAATTCACCCCTCCACTTT.

The table lists this clone with a count of one. This chain links TRBV19 with TRBJ1-2, with a tentative D call TRBD1 (6 bases). V lost 1 base to trimming and J lost 3 bases, with 6 bases between them. Germline lookup yields CDR1 LNHDA and CDR2 SQIVND (reference sequence). The CDR3 is 13 amino acids. The CDR3 protein is CASSIGTDYGYTF. Here the CDR3 DNA reads TGTGCCAGTAGTATAGGGACAGACTATGGCTACACCTTC. The full variable domain, completed using reference TRBV19 and TRBJ1-2, is DGGITQSPKYLFRKEGQNVTLSCEQNLNHDAMYWYRQDPGQGLRLIYYSQIVNDFQKGDIAEGYSVSREKKESFPLTVTSAQKNPTAFYLCASSIGTDYGYTFGSGTRLTVV.

The table lists this clone with a few counts. The V gene is TRBV6-5, the J gene TRBJ1-3; no clear D. Trimming shortened V by 5 bases and J by 5 bases, and 13 bases separated the two germline ends. This CDR3 contains 14 residues. Germline V gene lookup returns CDR1 MNHEY and CDR2 SVGAGI. The CDR3 coding sequence is TGTGCCAGCAGTCTGCTAGCCGGGAGAAACACCATATATTTT. It yields the protein CASSLLAGRNTIYF.

This rearrangement joins TRBV28 to TRBJ2-5; 7 bases align to TRBD1. Germline lookup yields CDR1 MDHEN and CDR2 SYDVKM. With V trimmed by 4 bases and J by 1 base, 3 bases remained unmatched. The CDR3 loop spans 14 amino acids. CDR3 amino acids: CASSSRDSQETQYF. The CDR3 region has the DNA TGTGCCAGCAGTTCCCGGGACAGCCAAGAGACCCAGTACTTC.

The chain couples TRBV28 to TRBJ2-3, with 11 bases fitting TRBD2. CDR1 and CDR2 from the germline V gene are MDHEN and SYDVKM. The ends lost 6 bases at V and 1 base at J; junction bases unmatched: 3. The CDR3 sequence is 15 residues long. The CDR3 is CASSTLAGGTDTQYF. DNA for the CDR3: TGTGCCAGCAGCACACTAGCGGGGGGCACAGATACGCAGTATTTT.

The chain links TRBV18 to TRBJ2-1; possible D gene TRBD2, 6 bases. The germline V gene has CDR1 KGHSH and CDR2 LQKENI. Trimming shortened V by 3 bases and J by 5 bases, and 11 bases separated the two germline ends. The CDR3 covers 14 residues. CDR3 coding DNA: TGTGCCAGCTCACCTGACTGGACTAACAATGAGCAGTTCTTC. This gives the protein CASSPDWTNNEQFF.

The V and J genes are TRBV9 and TRBJ2-3, with TRBD2 identical over 7 bases. Per the germline V gene, CDR1 is SGDLS and CDR2 is YYNGEE. The CDR3 extends over 15 amino acids. The trim removed 0 bases at V and 1 base at J, leaving 2 bases unmatched. CDR3 in DNA: TGTGCCAGCAGCGTAGCCAGCGGGGGCACAGATACGCAGTATTTT. Its protein product is CASSVASGGTDTQYF.

The V and J genes are TRBV2 and TRBJ2-7; 7 bases fit TRBD1. The trim removed 8 bases at V and 4 bases at J, leaving 14 bases unmatched. The CDR3 extends over 15 amino acids. Germline CDR1 SNHLY, CDR2 FYNNEI. The CDR3 loop is CASASTGTGSYEQYF. Here the CDR3 DNA reads TGTGCCAGCGCCTCGACAGGGACGGGCTCATACGAGCAGTACTTC.

The V and J genes are TRBV14 and TRBJ2-3, with D unclear. CDR3 length equals 12 residues. The V end was cut by 0 bases, the J end by 14 bases, with 12 bases between. The germline CDR1 and CDR2 sequences are SGHDN and FVKESK. The CDR3 loop is CASSQDALVPYF. The CDR3 DNA follows: TGTGCCAGCAGCCAAGATGCGCTAGTGCCGTATTTT.

Written as DNA, the CDR3 is TGTGCCAGCTCACCTCAGCTAGGACAAGAGACCCAGTACTTC. Translating it yields CASSPQLGQETQYF. V is TRBV18 and J is TRBJ2-5; D remains ambiguous. This CDR3 contains 14 residues. Trimming cost V 3 bases and J 2 bases, with 10 bases left between them. Germline V lookup: CDR1 KGHSH, CDR2 LQKENI.

CDR3 sequence reads: CASSPGRGGETQYF. The CDR3 nucleotides are TGTGCCAGCTCACCAGGTAGGGGTGGAGAGACCCAGTACTTC. The chain joins TRBV18 to TRBJ2-5, with D perhaps TRBD1 (5 bases). The germline V gene has CDR1 KGHSH and CDR2 LQKENI. This CDR3 spans 14 amino acids. Trimming left V 2 bases short and J 4 bases short, with 11 bases between.

The V gene is TRBV6-5, the J gene TRBJ1-5; a possible D gene is TRBD1 (5 bases). Germline V gene data show CDR1 as MNHEY and CDR2 as SVGAGI. Trimming left V 2 bases short and J 4 bases short, with 9 bases between. The CDR3 loop spans 14 amino acids. The CDR3 here is CASSYSQGNQPQHF. CDR3 nucleotides: TGTGCCAGCAGTTACAGTCAGGGAAATCAGCCCCAGCATTTT.